A single TCR beta chain is shown here with its context. The record originates from a study of blood T cells in healthy people across ages. Overall study: In model experiments, template switching was able to capture about one barcoded beta molecule for every two T cells that were present.

The CDR3 is 15 amino acids. Germline lookup yields CDR1 SGHRS and CDR2 YFSETQ. J gave up 7 bases and V 3 bases, and 7 bases lay outside the gene matches. Through a sample-barcoded 5' primer and a J-beta primer mix, a second PCR was run for 7 to 11 cycles. TCRdb re-called the 5' RACE reads through MiXCR, storing one row per CDR3 protein. The sample has 780,000 or so distinct CDR3 sequences; around 25% are singletons. The same specimen was also included in a second study, on T cells of mothers and their children.

The V call is TRBV5-1, the J call TRBJ1-6, with TRBD1 matching over 7 bases. The sequenced material came from blood. The sequence derives from a boy younger than 18 in good health. For the CDR3, the DNA is TGCGCCAGCAGCTCAAACAGGGGTCCCAATTCACCCCTCCACTTT. Encoded protein: CASSSNRGPNSPLHF.